Each of the 5 T cell receptor beta chains below was sequenced from the same sample in a study of CXCR3-negative and CXCR3-positive naive CD8 T cells. It was by 5' RACE with UMI labels that the TRB cDNA libraries were prepared. Reprocessing the 5' RACE reads, TCRdb reports a single entry for every CDR3 protein and omits DNA. In all, the sample yields some 25,000 distinct CDR3 sequences. Sequences were obtained from naive CXCR3- CD8+ T cells from blood. As to subset: CD45RO-CCR7+CD27+CD95- naive CD8+ T cells lacking CXCR3 (TNR3-). The receptors were sampled from a human donor in good health. Some clones in this sample may be carry-over from other donors' samples.

The chain has TRBV28 and TRBJ1-5; TCRdb outputs TRBD1, but without DNA this stays unchecked. The CDR3 is 16 residues long. Looked up from germline, CDR1 is MDHEN and CDR2 is SYDVKM. CDR3 residues: CASSLRFSGARQPQHF.

The chain uses TRBV28 and TRBJ1-5. Germline V CDR1 and CDR2: MDHEN, SYDVKM. The CDR3 sequence is 12 residues long. The CDR3 sequence is CASSRWTQPQHF.

The genes are TRBV28 and TRBJ1-1; TCRdb proposes TRBD1, but this gene call is untestable without DNA. The CDR3 loop spans 14 amino acids. Germline CDR1 and CDR2: MDHEN and SYDVKM. CDR3 in amino acids: CASSLTGGGTEAFF.

This rearrangement joins TRBV21-1 to TRBJ1-6; TCRdb's D call, TRBD1, is unchecked because there is no DNA. TRBV21-1 is a known pseudogene. The CDR3 extends over 14 amino acids. The CDR3 protein is CALSNRDPLGPLHF.

The chain carries TRBV12-3 or TRBV12-4 and TRBJ1-1. The CDR3 totals 14 residues. Here the CDR3 reads CASSSRVKNTEAFF.